A single sample is the source of the 7 T cell receptor beta chains below, sequenced in a study of cytomegalovirus exposure and HLA in healthy donors. The PCR was carried out with 60 Vbeta primers and 13 Jbeta primers. Clones were sequenced by immunoSEQ multiplex PCR, and TCRdb holds only the in-frame ones, with some missing. Seen here are 90,000 to 150,000 clones, around 80% observed once, and the top ten hold 0.2% to 0.25%. Source material: PBMCs. The source is a man aged 45-65 years in good health and CMV-seronegative.

The J gene is TRBJ2-1, the V gene TRBV28, with a possible D match to TRBD1 (6 bases). Trimming cost V 6 bases and J 0 bases, with 9 bases left between them. CDR1 and CDR2 from the germline V gene are MDHEN and SYDVKM. The CDR3 loop spans 14 amino acids. CDR3 loop: CASSRGGSYNEQFF. The CDR3 nucleotides read TGTGCCAGCAGCCGAGGGGGCTCCTACAATGAGCAGTTCTTC.

The rearrangement joins TRBV27 to TRBJ2-7, with 7 nucleotides matching TRBD2. CDR3 length: 14 amino acids. Germline CDR1 reads MNHEY; CDR2 reads SMNVEV (reference sequence). J was trimmed by 3 bases and V by 5 bases; bases with no gene match: 7. The CDR3: CASSPSGVYYEQYF. DNA of the CDR3: TGTGCCAGCAGTCCTAGCGGTGTGTACTACGAGCAGTACTTC.

The chain couples TRBV28 to TRBJ2-1, with 11 bases identical to TRBD2. The CDR3 extends over 14 amino acids. Unmatched junction bases numbered 3, after V lost 2 bases and J lost 9 bases. CDR1 and CDR2 from the germline V gene are MDHEN and SYDVKM. The CDR3 region has the DNA TGTGCCAGCAGTTTAGGGACTAGCGGCGGTGAGCAGTTCTTC. Protein sequence: CASSLGTSGGEQFF. Complete variable domain (other parts from reference TRBV28 and TRBJ2-1): DVKVTQSSRYLVKRTGEKVFLECVQDMDHENMFWYRQDPGLGLRLIYFSYDVKMKEKGDIPEGYSVSREKKERFSLILESASTNQTSMYLCASSLGTSGGEQFFGPGTRLTVL.

The genes are TRBV14 and TRBJ2-7; 8 bases align to TRBD2. The CDR3 loop spans 14 amino acids. The germline gives CDR1 SGHDN, CDR2 FVKESK. Losses at the gene ends were 4 bases for V and 6 bases for J; bases not matched to a gene: 8. CDR3 residues: CASSLRGAMAEQYF. The CDR3 DNA reads TGTGCCAGCAGCCTGCGGGGGGCAATGGCCGAGCAGTACTTC.

The chain combines TRBV2 with TRBJ2-1, with 11 bases aligning to TRBD1. Germline lookup yields CDR1 SNHLY and CDR2 FYNNEI. The CDR3 consists of 16 residues. V was clipped by 4 bases and J by 5 bases; unmatched bases: 7. CDR3 nucleotides: TGTGCCAGCAGTGCCTGGGACAGGGGGTCCCACAATGAGCAGTTCTTC. Residues: CASSAWDRGSHNEQFF.

V is TRBV4-1 and J is TRBJ2-3; 7 nucleotides align to TRBD2. The CDR3 extends over 16 amino acids. Germline CDR1 is MGHRA and CDR2 is YSYEKL. V shed 2 bases, J shed 0 bases, and the junction held 5 bases outside the gene matches. The CDR3 nucleotides read TGCGCCAGCAGCCAATCAAGCGGGACTAGCACAGATACGCAGTATTTT. This encodes CASSQSSGTSTDTQYF.

This rearrangement joins TRBV2 to TRBJ2-6; TRBD1 is a possible D gene (5 bases). From germline, CDR1 is SNHLY and CDR2 FYNNEI. This CDR3 has 17 residues. Trimming removed 3 bases at V and 2 bases at J, with 14 bases between. In DNA form, the CDR3 reads TGTGCCAGCAGTGATAGGACATCCCGAACTGGGGCCAACGTCCTGACTTTC. Protein: CASSDRTSRTGANVLTF.